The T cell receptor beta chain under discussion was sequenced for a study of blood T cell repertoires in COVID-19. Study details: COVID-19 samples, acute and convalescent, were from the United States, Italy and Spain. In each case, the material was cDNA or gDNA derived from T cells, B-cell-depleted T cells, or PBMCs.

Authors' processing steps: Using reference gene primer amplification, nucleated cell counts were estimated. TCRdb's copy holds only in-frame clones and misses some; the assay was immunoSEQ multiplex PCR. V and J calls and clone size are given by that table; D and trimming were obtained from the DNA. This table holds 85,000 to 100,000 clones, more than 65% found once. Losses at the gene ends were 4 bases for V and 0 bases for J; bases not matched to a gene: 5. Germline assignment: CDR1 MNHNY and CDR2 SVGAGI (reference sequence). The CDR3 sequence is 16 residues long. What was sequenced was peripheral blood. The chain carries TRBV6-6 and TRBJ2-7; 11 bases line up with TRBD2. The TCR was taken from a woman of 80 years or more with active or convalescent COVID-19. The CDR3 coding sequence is TGTGCCAGCAGTTCTGGGACTAGCGGACTCTCCTACGAGCAGTACTTC. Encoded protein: CASSSGTSGLSYEQYF.